The subject of this entry is one T cell receptor (beta chain). The data were taken from a study of blood T cells in healthy people across ages. The junction had 3 bases not matched to a gene; V was cut back by 6 bases and J by 9 bases. The CDR3 contains 11 residues. It was with a sample-barcoded 5' primer and a J-beta primer mix that a second PCR of roughly 7 to 12 cycles was run. With 12 random nucleotides, a template-switch adaptor tagged each individual cDNA molecule. MiXCR, run by TCRdb on the 5' RACE reads, gives a single entry per CDR3 protein. The sample contains 750,000 or so distinct CDR3 sequences, 20% to 25% of which appear only once. These data were likewise used in another study, on T cells of mothers and their children. This second study says: Sample barcodes and 2-4 random nucleotides were added by the M1S primer of the second PCR.

The receptor's source is a boy aged 5-17 years in good health. The V and J genes are TRBV12-3 or TRBV12-4 and TRBJ2-5; 8 bases align to TRBD1. Source material: blood. CDR3 DNA: TGTGCCAGCAGCCCGGACAGGGCCCAGTACTTC. Its translation is CASSPDRAQYF.